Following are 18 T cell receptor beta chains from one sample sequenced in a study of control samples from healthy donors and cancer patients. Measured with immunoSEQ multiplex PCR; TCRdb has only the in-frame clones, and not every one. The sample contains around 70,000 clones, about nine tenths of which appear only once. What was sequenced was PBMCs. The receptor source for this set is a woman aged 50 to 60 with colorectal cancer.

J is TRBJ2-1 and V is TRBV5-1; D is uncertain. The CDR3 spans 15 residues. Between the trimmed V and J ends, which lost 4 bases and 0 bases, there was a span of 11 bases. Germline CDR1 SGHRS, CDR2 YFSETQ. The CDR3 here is CASSGLSSSYNEQFF. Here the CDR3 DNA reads TGCGCCAGCAGCGGCCTCAGCAGCTCCTACAATGAGCAGTTCTTC.

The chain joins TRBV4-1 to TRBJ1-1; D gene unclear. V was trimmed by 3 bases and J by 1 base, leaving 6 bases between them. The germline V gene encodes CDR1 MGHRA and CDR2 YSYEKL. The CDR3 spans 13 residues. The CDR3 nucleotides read TGCGCCAGCAGCCAGGGCCAGAACACTGAAGCTTTCTTT. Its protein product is CASSQGQNTEAFF.

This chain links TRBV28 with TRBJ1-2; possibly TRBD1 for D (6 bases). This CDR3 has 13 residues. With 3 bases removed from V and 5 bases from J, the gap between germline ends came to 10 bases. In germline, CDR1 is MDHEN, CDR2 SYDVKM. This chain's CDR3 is CASSFTQGYGYTF. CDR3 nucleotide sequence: TGTGCCAGCAGTTTCACCCAGGGGTATGGCTACACCTTC.

DNA for the CDR3: TGTGCCAGCAGCCCCCAACCGACAGATTCTAACTATGGCTACACCTTC. Protein sequence: CASSPQPTDSNYGYTF. The chain uses TRBV5-5 and TRBJ1-2; the D gene is possibly TRBD1 (5 bases). The CDR3 consists of 16 residues. V gave up 4 bases and J gave up 0 bases, with 16 bases separating them. Germline loops: CDR1 SGHKS, CDR2 YYEKEE (reference sequence).

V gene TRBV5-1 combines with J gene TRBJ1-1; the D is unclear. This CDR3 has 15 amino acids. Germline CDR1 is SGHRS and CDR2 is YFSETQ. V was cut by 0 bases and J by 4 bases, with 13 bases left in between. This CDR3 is CASSLAGKTGTEAFF. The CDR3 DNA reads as TGCGCCAGCAGCTTGGCTGGCAAAACGGGCACTGAAGCTTTCTTT.

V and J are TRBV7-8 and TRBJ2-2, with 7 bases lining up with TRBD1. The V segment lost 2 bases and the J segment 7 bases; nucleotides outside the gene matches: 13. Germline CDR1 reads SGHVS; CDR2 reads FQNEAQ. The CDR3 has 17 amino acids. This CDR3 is CASSLKATGRNGGELFF. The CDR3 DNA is TGTGCCAGCAGCTTAAAGGCGACAGGGCGCAACGGCGGGGAGCTGTTTTTT.

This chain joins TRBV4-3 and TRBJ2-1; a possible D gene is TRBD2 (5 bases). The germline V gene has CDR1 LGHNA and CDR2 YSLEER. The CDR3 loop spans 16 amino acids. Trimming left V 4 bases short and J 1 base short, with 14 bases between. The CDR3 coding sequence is TGCGCCAGCAGCCCGGTAGCGTACGGATCCTACAATGAGCAGTTCTTC. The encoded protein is CASSPVAYGSYNEQFF.

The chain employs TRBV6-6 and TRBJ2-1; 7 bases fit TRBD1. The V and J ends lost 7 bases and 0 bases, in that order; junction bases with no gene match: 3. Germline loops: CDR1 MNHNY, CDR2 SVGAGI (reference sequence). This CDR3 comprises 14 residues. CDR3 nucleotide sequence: TGTGCCAGCACCCACAGGGGCTCCTACAATGAGCAGTTCTTC. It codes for CASTHRGSYNEQFF.

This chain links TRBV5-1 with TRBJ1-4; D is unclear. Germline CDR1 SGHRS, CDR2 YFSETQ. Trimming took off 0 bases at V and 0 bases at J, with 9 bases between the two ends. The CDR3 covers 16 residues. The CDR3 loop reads CASSLEAVATNEKLFF. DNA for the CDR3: TGCGCCAGCAGCTTGGAAGCGGTTGCAACTAATGAAAAACTGTTTTTT.

The chain's CDR3 is CASSEQRSGELFF. In nucleotides, the CDR3 is TGTGCCAGCAGTGAACAGCGATCCGGGGAGCTGTTTTTT. The V and J genes are TRBV6-4 and TRBJ2-2; D is uncertain. Germline V CDR1 and CDR2: MRHNA, SNTAGT. The CDR3 has 13 amino acids. The V end was cut by 3 bases, the J end by 6 bases, with 8 bases between.

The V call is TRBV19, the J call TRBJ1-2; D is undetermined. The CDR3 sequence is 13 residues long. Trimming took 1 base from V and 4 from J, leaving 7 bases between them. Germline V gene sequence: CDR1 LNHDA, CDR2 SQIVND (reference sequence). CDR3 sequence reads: CASSIGHPYGYTF. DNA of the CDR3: TGTGCCAGTAGTATAGGACACCCCTATGGCTACACCTTC.

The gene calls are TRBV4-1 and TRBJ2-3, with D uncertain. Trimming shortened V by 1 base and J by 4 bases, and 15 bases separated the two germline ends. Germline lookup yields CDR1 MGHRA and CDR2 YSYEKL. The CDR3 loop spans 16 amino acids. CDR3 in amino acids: CASSQAFGVGADTQYF. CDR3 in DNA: TGCGCCAGCAGCCAAGCGTTCGGTGTTGGAGCAGATACGCAGTATTTT.

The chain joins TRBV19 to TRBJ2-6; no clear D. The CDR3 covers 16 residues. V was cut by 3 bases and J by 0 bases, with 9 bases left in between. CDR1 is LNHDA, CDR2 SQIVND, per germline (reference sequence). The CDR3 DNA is TGTGCCAGTAGTATCTTTTTAACCTCTGGGGCCAACGTCCTGACTTTC. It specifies CASSIFLTSGANVLTF.

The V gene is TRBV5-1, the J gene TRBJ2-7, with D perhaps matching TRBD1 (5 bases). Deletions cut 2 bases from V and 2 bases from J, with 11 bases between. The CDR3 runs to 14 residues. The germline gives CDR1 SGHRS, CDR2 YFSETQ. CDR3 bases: TGCGCCAGCAGCTTATCAGACAGCCCCTACGAGCAGTACGTC. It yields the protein CASSLSDSPYEQYV.

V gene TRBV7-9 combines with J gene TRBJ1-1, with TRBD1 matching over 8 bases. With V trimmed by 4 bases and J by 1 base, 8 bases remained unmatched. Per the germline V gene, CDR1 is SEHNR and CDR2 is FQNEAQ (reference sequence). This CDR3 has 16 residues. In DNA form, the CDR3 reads TGTGCCAGCAGCTCCCTACAGGGGGGAGGGAACACTGAAGCTTTCTTT. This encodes CASSSLQGGGNTEAFF.

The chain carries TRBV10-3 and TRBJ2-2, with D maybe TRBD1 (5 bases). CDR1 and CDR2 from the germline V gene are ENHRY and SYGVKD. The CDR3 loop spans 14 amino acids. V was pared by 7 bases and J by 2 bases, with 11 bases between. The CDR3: CAIKPTENTGELFF. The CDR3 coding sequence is TGTGCCATCAAACCGACAGAAAACACCGGGGAGCTGTTTTTT.

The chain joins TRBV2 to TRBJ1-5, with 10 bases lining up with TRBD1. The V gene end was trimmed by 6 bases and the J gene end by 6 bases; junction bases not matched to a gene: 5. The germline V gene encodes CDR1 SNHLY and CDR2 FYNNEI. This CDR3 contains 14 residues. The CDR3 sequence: CASSDRGRTQPQHF. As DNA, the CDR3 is TGTGCCAGCAGCGACAGGGGGCGGACTCAGCCCCAGCATTTT.

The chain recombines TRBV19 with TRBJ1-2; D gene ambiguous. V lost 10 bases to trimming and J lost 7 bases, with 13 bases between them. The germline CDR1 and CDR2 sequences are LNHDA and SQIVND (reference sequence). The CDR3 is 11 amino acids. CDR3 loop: CATPPVRGYTF. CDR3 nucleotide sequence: TGTGCCACCCCGCCGGTACGTGGCTACACCTTC.